Following are 20 T cell receptor beta chains from one sample sequenced in a study of blood T cell repertoires in COVID-19. Profiling relied on immunoSEQ multiplex PCR, and the TCRdb table lists in-frame clones only, not all of them. Of roughly 300,000 clones in the sample, 86% were seen once. Sequencing input: peripheral blood. Receptor source: a woman between 25 and 40 years old with COVID-19, enrolled during active disease.

The DNA of the CDR3 is TGTGCCAGTAGAAGGACAGGGGAAGATGGCTACACCTTC. The encoded protein is CASRRTGEDGYTF. The gene calls are TRBV19 and TRBJ1-2, with 9 bases aligning to TRBD1. Germline CDR1 and CDR2: LNHDA and SQIVND (reference sequence). The V gene end was trimmed by 6 bases and the J gene end by 6 bases; junction bases not matched to a gene: 5. This CDR3 is 13 amino acids long.

The chain employs TRBV5-1 and TRBJ2-7, with TRBD1 as a possible D gene (6 bases). CDR3 length: 14 residues. Trimming removed 0 bases from V and 0 bases from J, with 7 bases in between. The germline CDR1 and CDR2 sequences are SGHRS and YFSETQ. For the CDR3, the DNA is TGCGCCAGCAGCTTGGACAGGGACTCCTACGAGCAGTACTTC. Translated: CASSLDRDSYEQYF.

This chain connects TRBV6-5 to TRBJ1-1; 8 bases match TRBD1. The germline V gene encodes CDR1 MNHEY and CDR2 SVGAGI. With 6 bases clipped from V and 4 bases from J, the junction kept 7 bases outside the gene matches. The CDR3 spans 14 residues. The CDR3 DNA sequence: TGTGCCAGCAGGCCGACAGGGGTTGGCACTGAAGCTTTCTTT. Amino acid sequence: CASRPTGVGTEAFF.

In DNA form, the CDR3 reads TGTGCCAGCAGTCAAACACGACAGGGCGGGGGCTACACCTTC. Its protein product is CASSQTRQGGGYTF. The rearrangement uses TRBV2 and TRBJ1-2, with 7 bases fitting TRBD1. V lost 5 bases and J lost 8; bases outside the gene matches: 11. CDR1 is SNHLY and CDR2 is FYNNEI in the germline V gene. The CDR3 totals 14 residues.

V is TRBV10-3 and J is TRBJ2-7; TRBD2 is a possible D gene (6 bases). This CDR3 contains 15 residues. The germline gives CDR1 ENHRY, CDR2 SYGVKD. Trimming cost V 4 bases and J 0 bases, with 13 bases left between them. CDR3 loop: CAISGRRDFSYEQYF. CDR3 nucleotide sequence: TGTGCCATCAGTGGACGTCGGGACTTCTCCTACGAGCAGTACTTC.

The chain couples TRBV27 to TRBJ2-7, with D maybe TRBD2 (7 bases). Trimming removed 7 bases from V and 7 bases from J, with 20 bases in between. Germline-derived CDR1 and CDR2 are MNHEY and SMNVEV (reference sequence). The CDR3 has 14 amino acids. The CDR3 DNA follows: TGTGCCAGCAAACCAATGGACAGAGCGGGGGAGCAGTACTTC. Translated, it gives CASKPMDRAGEQYF.

The CDR3 protein is CATSDFNQETQYF. CDR3 in DNA: TGTGCCACCAGTGATTTTAACCAAGAGACCCAGTACTTC. The V call is TRBV24-1, the J call TRBJ2-5; D is uncertain. The CDR3 runs 13 residues. From germline, CDR1 is KGHDR and CDR2 SFDVKD. Trimming left V 1 base short and J 0 bases short, with 2 bases between.

V is TRBV5-1 and J is TRBJ2-7, with 8 bases fitting TRBD2. The J segment lost 0 bases and the V segment lost 7 bases, leaving 9 bases of the junction unmatched. The germline gives CDR1 SGHRS, CDR2 YFSETQ. This CDR3 region has 15 residues. CDR3 amino acids: CASSTAGESSYEQYF. The CDR3 DNA reads TGCGCCAGCTCTACAGCGGGGGAAAGCTCCTACGAGCAGTACTTC.

The V call is TRBV6-5, the J call TRBJ1-4, with TRBD1 as a possible D gene (5 bases). This CDR3 comprises 15 residues. Looked up from germline, CDR1 is MNHEY and CDR2 is SVGAGI. V was trimmed by 6 bases and J by 10 bases, leaving 21 bases between them. This chain's CDR3 is CASRATDVLRGKLFF. CDR3 coding DNA: TGTGCCAGCAGGGCGACAGACGTACTTAGGGGAAAACTGTTTTTT.

The chain joins TRBV13 to TRBJ2-4, with TRBD2 identical over 9 bases. This CDR3 comprises 16 residues. Germline CDR1 and CDR2: PRHDT and FYEKMQ (reference sequence). The trim removed 5 bases at V and 7 bases at J, leaving 12 bases unmatched. DNA of the CDR3: TGTGCCAGCAGCCCACGCATTGCGGGGGGGAGGAACATTCAGTACTTC. This encodes CASSPRIAGGRNIQYF.

The chain uses TRBV20-1 and TRBJ2-3, with 15 bases fitting TRBD2. V lost 3 bases and J lost 2; bases outside the gene matches: 3. CDR1 is DFQATT, CDR2 SNEGSKA, per germline (reference sequence). This CDR3 has 16 residues. In DNA form, the CDR3 reads TGCAGTGCTAGTGGGACTAGCGGGGGGTTCACAGATACGCAGTATTTT. Its translation: CSASGTSGGFTDTQYF.

The rearrangement links TRBV10-2 to TRBJ2-1; D perhaps matches TRBD2 (6 bases). Germline V gene lookup returns CDR1 WSHSY and CDR2 SAAADI. There are 14 residues in the CDR3. Trimming left V 3 bases short and J 8 bases short, with 14 bases between. CDR3 sequence reads: CASSDQFGTDEQFF. In DNA, the CDR3 is TGCGCCAGCAGTGACCAATTCGGGACTGATGAGCAGTTCTTC.

CDR3 protein: CAWMGGAEKLFF. CDR3 sequence (DNA): TGTGCCTGGATGGGGGGGGCTGAAAAACTGTTTTTT. The chain has TRBV30 and TRBJ1-4, with D perhaps TRBD1 (6 bases). The V gene lost 4 bases and the J gene lost 7 bases, with 10 bases spanning the gap. Germline CDR1 is GTSNPN and CDR2 is SVGIG (reference sequence). CDR3 size: 12 residues. Combining the CDR3 with reference TRBV30 and TRBJ1-4 gives the whole variable domain SQTIHQWPATLVQPVGSPLSLECTVEGTSNPNLYWYRQAAGRGLQLLFYSVGIGQISSEVPQNLSASRPQDRQFILSSKKLLLSDSGFYLCAWMGGAEKLFFGSGTQLSVL.

The chain recombines TRBV13 with TRBJ2-5, with TRBD1 matching 7 bases. CDR3 length equals 16 residues. V lost 1 base, J lost 4 bases, and 9 bases stayed unmatched. The germline V gene has CDR1 PRHDT and CDR2 FYEKMQ (reference sequence). The CDR3 DNA reads as TGTGCCAGCAGCTTAGAGGATGGACAGGCGGGAGAGACCCAGTACTTC. Protein sequence: CASSLEDGQAGETQYF.

V and J are TRBV7-9 and TRBJ2-2, with D unresolved. Germline V gene sequence: CDR1 SEHNR, CDR2 FQNEAQ (reference sequence). This CDR3 has 15 amino acids. V was trimmed by 1 base and J by 6 bases, leaving 12 bases between them. In nucleotides, the CDR3 is TGTGCCAGCAGCTTAGAACCGGGTAACGCCGGGGAGCTGTTTTTT. Its protein product is CASSLEPGNAGELFF.

This clone has only one observation. The chain carries TRBV10-1 and TRBJ2-1; 7 bases line up with TRBD1. There are 16 residues in the CDR3. The junction had 10 bases not matched to a gene; V was cut back by 3 bases and J by 5 bases. Germline V lookup: CDR1 WNHNN, CDR2 SYGVQD (reference sequence). This CDR3 is CASSEHGQVWDNEQFF. The CDR3 region has the DNA TGCGCCAGCAGTGAACATGGACAGGTCTGGGACAATGAGCAGTTCTTC.

This clone was detected once. This CDR3 is CASSPPSIPEQFF. CDR3 DNA sequence: TGTGCCAGCTCACCACCGAGTATCCCGGAGCAGTTCTTC. The chain links TRBV18 to TRBJ2-1; D gene ambiguous. The V gene's germline CDR1 is KGHSH and CDR2 LQKENI. The CDR3 covers 13 residues. V shed 0 bases and J shed 10 bases, with 10 bases lying between them.

This clone was seen only once. The chain carries TRBV5-1 and TRBJ2-5; 11 bases line up with TRBD1. J lost 5 bases, V lost 3 bases, and 6 bases had no gene match. The germline V gene encodes CDR1 SGHRS and CDR2 YFSETQ. The CDR3 has 15 residues. The CDR3 loop reads CASSSAGTGGETQYF. Here the CDR3 DNA reads TGCGCCAGCAGCTCGGCCGGGACAGGGGGTGAGACCCAGTACTTC. Using reference TRBV5-1 and TRBJ2-5 for the parts outside the CDR3, the full variable domain is KAGVTQTPRYLIKTRGQQVTLSCSPISGHRSVSWYQQTPGQGLQFLFEYFSETQRNKGNFPGRFSGRQFSNSRSEMNVSTLELGDSALYLCASSSAGTGGETQYFGPGTRLLVL.

This chain uses TRBV5-5 with TRBJ2-7; D uncertain. V lost 2 bases and J lost 3, with 6 bases in between. The CDR3 runs to 12 residues. Germline loops: CDR1 SGHKS, CDR2 YYEKEE (reference sequence). The CDR3 DNA follows: TGTGCCAGCAGCTTCTCACTCTACGAGCAGTACTTC. It translates to CASSFSLYEQYF.

This chain links TRBV11-2 with TRBJ2-2, with D maybe TRBD2 (6 bases). The V gene's germline CDR1 is SGHAT and CDR2 FQNNGV. This CDR3 is 16 amino acids long. V was shortened by 2 bases and J by 8 bases, with 18 bases between the two germline ends. The CDR3 region is CASSLSGGVTAGELFF. CDR3 in DNA: TGTGCCAGCAGCTTAAGTGGCGGGGTTACGGCGGGGGAGCTGTTTTTT.